The 23 T cell receptor beta chains reported below all come from one sample, sequenced in a study of cytomegalovirus exposure and HLA in healthy donors. Use of 60 Vbeta and 13 Jbeta primers characterized the PCR. Assay used: immunoSEQ multiplex PCR; TCRdb lists only in-frame clones, some missing. Here the sample spans 84,000 or so clones, roughly 80% being singletons. Sequenced input: PBMCs. The receptors originated from a boy younger than 18 in good health and CMV-seronegative.

This chain uses TRBV7-9 with TRBJ1-2; a weak D match, TRBD1 (6 bases). The CDR3 is 16 residues long. V was clipped by 5 bases and J by 0 bases, with 16 bases between them. Germline V gene lookup returns CDR1 SEHNR and CDR2 FQNEAQ (reference sequence). The CDR3 region is CASSPSLQGSNYGYTF. The DNA of the CDR3 is TGTGCCAGCAGCCCCTCCCTACAGGGCTCTAACTATGGCTACACCTTC.

This clone was seen only a few times. V gene TRBV10-3 combines with J gene TRBJ1-2, with 9 positions matching TRBD1. This CDR3 has 13 residues. CDR1 and CDR2 (germline): ENHRY, SYGVKD. The trim removed 8 bases at V and 5 bases at J, leaving 6 bases unmatched. CDR3 loop: CAIGTGTAYGYTF. The CDR3 nucleotides read TGTGCCATCGGGACAGGGACCGCTTATGGCTACACCTTC.

The genes are TRBV4-3 and TRBJ1-1, with 8 bases matching TRBD1. Germline loops: CDR1 LGHNA, CDR2 YSLEER. V was clipped by 4 bases and J by 3 bases; unmatched bases: 7. The CDR3 is 15 residues long. The CDR3 loop reads CASSLYRGWDTEAFF. The CDR3 DNA reads as TGCGCCAGCAGCCTATACAGGGGGTGGGACACTGAAGCTTTCTTT.

This chain connects TRBV7-9 to TRBJ1-1; no definite D call. V lost 7 bases and J lost 8, with 17 bases in between. The CDR3 runs to 13 residues. Germline V gene sequence: CDR1 SEHNR, CDR2 FQNEAQ (reference sequence). The CDR3 loop reads CASTLPGVPEAFF. CDR3 sequence (DNA): TGTGCCAGCACTCTACCCGGGGTGCCCGAAGCTTTCTTT.

In this sample, this clone turned up a few times. The V call is TRBV11-2, the J call TRBJ2-7, with 7 positions matching TRBD2. From germline, CDR1 is SGHAT and CDR2 FQNNGV. This CDR3 spans 14 amino acids. Trimming took 3 bases from V and 2 from J; bases not matched to a gene: 4. The CDR3 here is CASSFAGAAYEQYF. As DNA, the CDR3 is TGTGCCAGCAGCTTCGCGGGAGCGGCCTACGAGCAGTACTTC.

This clone has a handful of counts. The V gene is TRBV5-5, the J gene TRBJ1-6; TRBD1 might be the D (5 bases). Between the trimmed V and J ends, which lost 6 bases and 5 bases, there was a span of 12 bases. The CDR3 runs to 14 residues. Germline V gene data show CDR1 as SGHKS and CDR2 as YYEKEE (reference sequence). The CDR3 region is CASTRGRDNSPLHF. For the CDR3, the DNA is TGTGCCAGCACCCGCGGCAGGGATAATTCACCCCTCCACTTT.

The chain uses TRBV7-9 and TRBJ1-6, with 7 bases aligning to TRBD1. Per germline, CDR1 SEHNR and CDR2 FQNEAQ (reference sequence). This CDR3 is 16 amino acids long. V lost 5 bases and J lost 10; bases outside the gene matches: 14. Here the CDR3 DNA reads TGTGCCAGCAGCCGTTACCAGGGGGTCGAAGGATCACCCCTCCACTTT. As protein: CASSRYQGVEGSPLHF.

The chain links TRBV27 to TRBJ2-7; tentatively, D is TRBD1 (5 bases). The CDR3 spans 13 residues. Germline assignment: CDR1 MNHEY and CDR2 SMNVEV (reference sequence). Deletions cut 5 bases from V and 2 bases from J, with 10 bases between. The CDR3 region has the DNA TGTGCCAGCAGTCTGACAGAACCCTACGAGCAGTACTTC. It yields the protein CASSLTEPYEQYF.

J is TRBJ2-7 and V is TRBV30, with D possibly being TRBD1 (6 bases). The germline V and J ends were trimmed by 0 bases and 0 bases, with 6 bases remaining between them. The germline CDR1 and CDR2 sequences are GTSNPN and SVGIG (reference sequence). The CDR3 runs 13 residues. CDR3: CAWSVQGSYEQYF. For the CDR3, the DNA is TGTGCCTGGAGTGTACAGGGCTCCTACGAGCAGTACTTC.

The CDR3 nucleotides read TGTGCCAGCAGTGAGACAGGGAAGAATGGCTACACCTTC. Translation: CASSETGKNGYTF. The genes are TRBV25-1 and TRBJ1-2; 7 nucleotides agree with TRBD1. Germline V lookup: CDR1 MGHDK, CDR2 SYGVNS. The ends lost 3 bases at V and 6 bases at J; junction bases unmatched: 4. This CDR3 is built from 13 residues.

This chain links TRBV28 with TRBJ1-2; TRBD1 is a possible D gene (6 bases). The CDR3 runs to 13 residues. Germline CDR1 reads MDHEN; CDR2 reads SYDVKM. V was cut by 7 bases and J by 3 bases, with 12 bases left in between. CDR3 amino acids: CASTTYRDYGYTF. The CDR3, as DNA: TGTGCCAGCACTACGTACAGGGACTATGGCTACACCTTC.

The chain has TRBV7-9 and TRBJ2-1; 14 nucleotides match TRBD2. The CDR3 has 15 amino acids. Looked up from germline, CDR1 is SEHNR and CDR2 is FQNEAQ (reference sequence). J gave up 7 bases and V 4 bases, and 3 bases lay outside the gene matches. CDR3 in amino acids: CASSSRTSGRNEQFF. In nucleotides, the CDR3 is TGTGCCAGCAGCTCTCGGACTAGCGGGAGGAATGAGCAGTTCTTC.

For the CDR3, the DNA is TGCGCCAGCAGCCAAGTCTTCGGGACAGGGGTAAAACAGCCCCAGCATTTT. Its protein is CASSQVFGTGVKQPQHF. The chain carries TRBV4-1 and TRBJ1-5, with 10 bases fitting TRBD1. Trimming at V came to 1 base and at J to 7 bases, leaving 10 bases not matched to a gene. Germline V gene data show CDR1 as MGHRA and CDR2 as YSYEKL. CDR3 length: 17 residues.

The chain has TRBV14 and TRBJ2-1, with D possibly being TRBD1 (6 bases). The V end lost 1 base, the J end lost 4 bases, and 8 bases lay between the germline ends. Per the germline V gene, CDR1 is SGHDN and CDR2 is FVKESK. The CDR3 is 14 amino acids. The CDR3 bases are TGTGCCAGCAGCCAAGCCAGGGGTTACAATGAGCAGTTCTTC. It is translated as CASSQARGYNEQFF.

This clone was picked up a small number of times. In nucleotides, the CDR3 is TGTGCCAGCAGCTTAGAGGGGAGGGGTTCCTACGAGCAGTACTTC. As protein: CASSLEGRGSYEQYF. V and J are TRBV7-2 and TRBJ2-7, with 7 bases aligning to TRBD2. The J segment lost 1 base and the V segment lost 1 base, leaving 4 bases of the junction unmatched. This CDR3 contains 15 residues. CDR1 is SGHTA and CDR2 is FQGNSA in the germline V gene.

Turning to this clone: The sample contains more than one DNA sequence encoding this CDR3. The chain is built from TRBV4-3 and TRBJ2-6; 7 bases match TRBD2. J lost 2 bases, V lost 3 bases, and 4 bases had no gene match. The CDR3 runs to 16 residues. Germline CDR1 and CDR2: LGHNA and YSLEER. In DNA, the CDR3 is TGCGCCAGCAGCCAGGAGGGAGGGGCTGGGGCCAACGTCCTGACTTTC. This codes for CASSQEGGAGANVLTF.

V and J are TRBV27 and TRBJ1-4; no reliable D call. Between the trimmed V and J ends, which lost 3 bases and 7 bases, there was a span of 6 bases. The CDR3 has 12 residues. The germline gives CDR1 MNHEY, CDR2 SMNVEV (reference sequence). In DNA, the CDR3 is TGTGCCAGCAGTTTCAACGGTGAAAAACTGTTTTTT. It encodes CASSFNGEKLFF.

The CDR3 DNA sequence: TGTGCCAGCAGCCCCCGGGACAGGGGACCTGAAGCTTTCTTT. Translated, it gives CASSPRDRGPEAFF. V usage is TRBV7-9 and J usage is TRBJ1-1; 10 bases line up with TRBD1. After removal of 5 bases from V and 6 bases from J, the junction contained 6 bases not matched to a gene. The CDR3 has 14 residues. Germline CDR1 SEHNR, CDR2 FQNEAQ (reference sequence).

The V call is TRBV4-2, the J call TRBJ2-3; 10 bases align to TRBD2. The trim removed 1 base at V and 4 bases at J, leaving 5 bases unmatched. The CDR3 spans 16 residues. Germline CDR1 LGHNA, CDR2 YNFKEQ. The DNA of the CDR3 is TGTGCCAGCAGCCAAGTGGAGCGGGAGGGCCCAGATACGCAGTATTTT. Its protein is CASSQVEREGPDTQYF.

This sequence joins TRBV6-5 and TRBJ2-1; D is perhaps TRBD2 (6 bases). Germline loops: CDR1 MNHEY, CDR2 SVGAGI. This CDR3 has 11 residues. V was shortened by 7 bases and J by 9 bases, with 10 bases between the two germline ends. The CDR3 bases are TGTGCCAGCATGGAGGGTGGTGAGCAGTTCTTC. Its translation: CASMEGGEQFF.

The chain employs TRBV20-1 and TRBJ2-7; D perhaps matches TRBD2 (5 bases). CDR3 length: 11 residues. Germline CDR1 DFQATT, CDR2 SNEGSKA (reference sequence). Trimming cost V 6 bases and J 2 bases, with 8 bases left between them. CDR3 nucleotides: TGCAGTGCGAGGGAAACCTACGAGCAGTACTTC. Residues: CSARETYEQYF.

The chain employs TRBV18 and TRBJ1-1, with D maybe TRBD1 (5 bases). Germline V lookup: CDR1 KGHSH, CDR2 LQKENI. The CDR3 is 15 residues long. V shed 6 bases and J shed 4 bases, with 18 bases lying between them. CDR3 loop: CASSSQELMGTEAFF. CDR3 DNA: TGTGCCAGCTCCTCACAGGAGTTGATGGGCACTGAAGCTTTCTTT.

This clone was counted a single time. The chain links TRBV19 to TRBJ2-3; TRBD2 matches 11 bases. The CDR3 consists of 13 residues. J lost 5 bases, V lost 7 bases, and 2 bases had no gene match. CDR1 LNHDA and CDR2 SQIVND come from the germline V gene (reference sequence). CDR3 amino acids: CASNSGRGDTQYF. DNA for the CDR3: TGTGCCAGTAATAGCGGGAGGGGAGATACGCAGTATTTT.